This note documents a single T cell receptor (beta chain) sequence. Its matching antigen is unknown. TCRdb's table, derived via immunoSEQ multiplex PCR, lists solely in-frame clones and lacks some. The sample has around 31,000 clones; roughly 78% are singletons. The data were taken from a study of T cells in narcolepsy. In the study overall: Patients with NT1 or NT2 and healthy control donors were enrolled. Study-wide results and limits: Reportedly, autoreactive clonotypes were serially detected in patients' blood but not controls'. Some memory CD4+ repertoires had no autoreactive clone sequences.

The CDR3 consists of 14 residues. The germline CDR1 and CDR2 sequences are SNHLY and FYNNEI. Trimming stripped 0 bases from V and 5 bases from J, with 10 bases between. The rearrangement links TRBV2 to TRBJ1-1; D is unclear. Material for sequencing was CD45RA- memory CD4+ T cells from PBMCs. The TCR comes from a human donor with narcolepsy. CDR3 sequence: CASSEAKVFTEAFF. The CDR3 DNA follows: TGTGCCAGCAGTGAAGCTAAGGTTTTTACTGAAGCTTTCTTT. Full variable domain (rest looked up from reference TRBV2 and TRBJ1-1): EPEVTQTPSHQVTQMGQEVILRCVPISNHLYFYWYRQILGQKVEFLVSFYNNEISEKSEIFDDQFSVERPDGSNFTLKIRSTKLEDSAMYFCASSEAKVFTEAFFGQGTRLTVV.